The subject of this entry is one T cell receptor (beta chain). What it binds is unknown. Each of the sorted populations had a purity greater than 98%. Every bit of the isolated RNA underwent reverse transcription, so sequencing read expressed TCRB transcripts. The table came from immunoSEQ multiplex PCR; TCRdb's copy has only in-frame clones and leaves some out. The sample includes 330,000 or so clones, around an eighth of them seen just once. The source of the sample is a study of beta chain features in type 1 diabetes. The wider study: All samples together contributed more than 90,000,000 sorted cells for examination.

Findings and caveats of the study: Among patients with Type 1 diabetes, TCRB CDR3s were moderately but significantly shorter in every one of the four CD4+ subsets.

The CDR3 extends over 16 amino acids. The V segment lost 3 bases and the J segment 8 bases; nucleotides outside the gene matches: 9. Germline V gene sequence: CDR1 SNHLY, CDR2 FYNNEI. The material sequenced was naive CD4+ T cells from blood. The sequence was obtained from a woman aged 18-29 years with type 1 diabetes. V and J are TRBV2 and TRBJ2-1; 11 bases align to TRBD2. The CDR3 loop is CASSDRPGTSGYEQFF. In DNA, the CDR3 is TGTGCCAGCAGTGACCGTCCCGGGACTAGCGGCTATGAGCAGTTCTTC.